The entry that follows covers one T cell receptor (beta chain) sequence. Germline is not matched at one junction end, which may reflect a read error. This specimen comes from a study of CD8+CD57+ T cells in acquired aplastic anemia. It was patients with CD8+CD57+ cell expansion by flow cytometry who were chosen for sequencing. Genomic DNA, serving as template, underwent TCR beta VDJ and CDR3 profiling. TCRdb independently ran MiXCR on the reads; one entry per CDR3 protein. The sample carries 310,000 or so distinct CDR3 sequences, approximately 60% recorded once. The clonotype comes from a human donor with aplastic anemia. Sequencing used sorted CD4+, CD8+, or CD8+CD57+ T cells (not recorded which) from PBMCs.

Here the CDR3 DNA reads TGTACCAGCAGCCCCCTTTCGGCAGAGGAAACCAATCAGCCCCAGCATTTT. Translation gives CTSSPLSAEETNQPQHF. This chain links TRBV7-9 with TRBJ1-5; no firm D call. The CDR3 extends over 17 amino acids. Per the germline V gene, CDR1 is SEHNR and CDR2 is FQNEAQ (reference sequence).